Below are 17 T cell receptor beta chains sequenced from a single sample in a study of shared clonotypes between healthy human individuals. Naive CD8 cells lacked CD45RO, underwent positive selection for CCR7 and left out terminally differentiated effector memory CD45RA+ cells. Using immunoSEQ multiplex PCR, the repertoire was profiled, and TCRdb retains in-frame clones only, with some absent. The sample lists around 1.9 million clones; around 93% were seen once. Material for sequencing was naive CD8+ T cells from PBMCs. The receptors originated from a man aged 18 to 29 in good health. Some clones in this sample may be carry-over from other donors' samples.

This clone was counted once. The chain uses TRBV11-2 and TRBJ2-5; D is ambiguous. Germline assignment: CDR1 SGHAT and CDR2 FQNNGV. CDR3 size: 13 residues. V was shortened by 5 bases and J by 0 bases, with 7 bases between the two germline ends. The CDR3 sequence is CASSVWYQETQYF. CDR3 sequence (DNA): TGTGCCAGCAGCGTATGGTACCAAGAGACCCAGTACTTC.

The V call is TRBV2, the J call TRBJ2-4; D is undetermined. This CDR3 is built from 16 residues. The germline V gene has CDR1 SNHLY and CDR2 FYNNEI. Trimming cost V 0 bases and J 0 bases, with 9 bases left between them. This CDR3 is CASSEALSLAKNIQYF. The DNA of the CDR3 is TGTGCCAGCAGTGAAGCGCTGAGCCTAGCCAAAAACATTCAGTACTTC.

CDR3 in amino acids: CASSFSGSEFF. The CDR3 region has the DNA TGTGCCAGCAGTTTTAGCGGGAGTGAGTTCTTC. The rearrangement uses TRBV28 and TRBJ2-1; TRBD2 matches 9 bases. CDR1 is MDHEN and CDR2 is SYDVKM in the germline V gene. V gave up 3 bases and J gave up 14 bases; unmatched junction bases: 2. The CDR3 contains 11 residues.

This clone was seen a handful of times. This chain joins TRBV5-4 and TRBJ1-1; D is uncertain. This CDR3 has 13 residues. Between the trimmed V and J ends, which lost 5 bases and 6 bases, there was a span of 14 bases. Per germline, CDR1 SGHNT and CDR2 YYREEE (reference sequence). The CDR3 nucleotides read TGTGCCAGCAGATTCCCGGGCTCCCCTGAAGCTTTCTTT. Translating it yields CASRFPGSPEAFF.

This clone was seen a few times. The chain employs TRBV11-2 and TRBJ1-1; no definite D call. The V end lost 2 bases, the J end lost 8 bases, and 3 bases lay between the germline ends. The CDR3 loop spans 10 amino acids. Germline V gene lookup returns CDR1 SGHAT and CDR2 FQNNGV. CDR3 in amino acids: CASSLIEAFF. As DNA, the CDR3 is TGTGCCAGCAGCTTAATAGAAGCTTTCTTT.

The rearrangement uses TRBV29-1 and TRBJ1-1; D may be TRBD1 (5 bases). Germline V gives CDR1 SQVTM, CDR2 ANQGSEA. CDR3 size: 13 residues. Trimming cost V 5 bases and J 4 bases, with 14 bases left between them. The CDR3 DNA follows: TGCAGCGTTTCTGGGGGGAGAGTCACTGAAGCTTTCTTT. This sequence encodes CSVSGGRVTEAFF.

This chain connects TRBV9 to TRBJ2-3; 8 bases agree with TRBD2. The CDR3 spans 16 residues. The germline V gene encodes CDR1 SGDLS and CDR2 YYNGEE. V trimming: 4 bases; J trimming: 4 bases; junction bases outside the gene matches: 11. In DNA form, the CDR3 reads TGTGCCAGCAGCTTCCCCCGGGGGGGGCCTCCAGATACGCAGTATTTT. Protein: CASSFPRGGPPDTQYF.

V gene TRBV5-1 combines with J gene TRBJ1-2; D is perhaps TRBD1 (6 bases). Trimming removed 0 bases at V and 4 bases at J, with 19 bases between. Germline V CDR1 and CDR2: SGHRS, YFSETQ. The CDR3 is 17 amino acids. CDR3 nucleotides: TGCGCCAGCAGCTTGGAACCTTCGGGGGGCGTTGCCTATGGCTACACCTTC. It specifies CASSLEPSGGVAYGYTF.

The chain employs TRBV12-5 and TRBJ2-3; D is possibly TRBD1 (6 bases). The CDR3 consists of 15 residues. V gave up 7 bases and J gave up 2 bases, with 16 bases separating them. The germline V gene has CDR1 LGHNT and CDR2 FRNRAP. CDR3 residues: CASAQGQFPTDTQYF. The CDR3 region has the DNA TGTGCTAGTGCCCAAGGACAGTTTCCCACAGATACGCAGTATTTT. Full variable domain (rest looked up from reference TRBV12-5 and TRBJ2-3): DARVTQTPRHKVTEMGQEVTMRCQPILGHNTVFWYRQTMMQGLELLAYFRNRAPLDDSGMPKDRFSAEMPDATLATLKIQPSEPRDSAVYFCASAQGQFPTDTQYFGPGTRLTVL.

V usage is TRBV25-1 and J usage is TRBJ2-1, with 8 nucleotides matching TRBD1. CDR3 length: 14 amino acids. Germline-derived CDR1 and CDR2 are MGHDK and SYGVNS. Unmatched junction bases numbered 8, after V lost 5 bases and J lost 8 bases. The CDR3 protein is CASSTGGSGDEQFF. The CDR3 region has the DNA TGTGCCAGCAGTACAGGGGGATCAGGCGATGAGCAGTTCTTC.

This chain links TRBV6-6 with TRBJ2-1, with TRBD1 matching 9 bases. The CDR3 extends over 13 amino acids. Germline loops: CDR1 MNHNY, CDR2 SVGAGI (reference sequence). Losses at the gene ends were 2 bases for V and 8 bases for J; bases not matched to a gene: 1. This CDR3 is CASSYRQGDEQFF. CDR3 coding DNA: TGTGCCAGCAGTTACAGACAGGGGGATGAGCAGTTCTTC.

This clone was observed once. The rearrangement links TRBV28 to TRBJ2-1, with TRBD2 identical over 7 bases. Losses at the gene ends were 4 bases for V and 7 bases for J; bases not matched to a gene: 7. Per the germline V gene, CDR1 is MDHEN and CDR2 is SYDVKM. The CDR3 length is 14 residues. Written as DNA, the CDR3 is TGTGCCAGCAGTTCTTGGCGGGAGCAAAATGAGCAGTTCTTC. This encodes CASSSWREQNEQFF.

Notes on this clone: Other DNA variants within this sample encode the same CDR3. The rearrangement links TRBV27 to TRBJ2-7; 12 positions match TRBD2. Germline values: CDR1 MNHEY, CDR2 SMNVEV (reference sequence). Trimming removed 2 bases from V and 2 bases from J; junction bases left unmatched: 4. This CDR3 is 16 amino acids long. The CDR3 DNA reads TGTGCCAGCAGTTTAGGAAGGACTAGCGGGACCTACGAGCAGTACTTC. Its translation: CASSLGRTSGTYEQYF.

The chain joins TRBV7-7 to TRBJ2-7, with 9 bases that match TRBD2. The CDR3 spans 17 residues. V dropped 5 bases and J dropped 5; count of bases not matched to a gene: 16. The germline CDR1 and CDR2 sequences are SSHAT and FNYEAQ (reference sequence). For the CDR3, the DNA is TGTGCCAGCAGCAACCCCCCGAGGCGGGAGGGCCTCAACGAGCAGTACTTC. As protein: CASSNPPRREGLNEQYF.

This chain links TRBV11-2 with TRBJ1-2, with 7 bases identical to TRBD1. This CDR3 is built from 13 residues. CDR1 and CDR2 (germline): SGHAT, FQNNGV. V gave up 4 bases and J gave up 4 bases; unmatched junction bases: 3. CDR3 nucleotide sequence: TGTGCCAGCAGCTCAGGGGGGAGCTATGGCTACACCTTC. This codes for CASSSGGSYGYTF.

For this clone: Different DNA sequences within this sample yield the same CDR3. The chain carries TRBV15 and TRBJ1-3; D unresolved. The germline CDR1 and CDR2 sequences are LNHNV and YYDKDF (reference sequence). Between the trimmed V and J ends, which lost 0 bases and 2 bases, there was a span of 8 bases. The CDR3 runs to 15 residues. The CDR3 DNA reads as TGTGCCACCAGCAGAGATAGAGGGCCTGGAAACACCATATATTTT. Encoded protein: CATSRDRGPGNTIYF. Supplemented by reference TRBV15 and TRBJ1-3, the full variable domain reads DAMVIQNPRYQVTQFGKPVTLSCSQTLNHNVMYWYQQKSSQAPKLLFHYYDKDFNNEADTPDNFQSRRPNTSFCFLDIRSPGLGDTAMYLCATSRDRGPGNTIYFGEGSWLTVV.

This clone was detected a few times. Different DNA sequences within this sample yield the same CDR3. The chain links TRBV27 to TRBJ2-7; D might be TRBD2 (6 bases). Per the germline V gene, CDR1 is MNHEY and CDR2 is SMNVEV (reference sequence). This CDR3 contains 13 residues. Trimming pared 3 bases from V and 1 base from J, leaving 7 bases between. CDR3: CASSFGGSYEQYF. The CDR3 DNA sequence: TGTGCCAGCAGTTTCGGGGGTTCCTACGAGCAGTACTTC.